This record covers a single T cell receptor beta chain. The entry originates in a study of T cell responses to AZD1222 COVID-19 vaccine. The repertoire was sequenced with immunoSEQ multiplex PCR; TCRdb's copy has only in-frame clones and lacks some. The sample includes some 50,000 clones, around nine tenths of them seen just once. Pooled samples include second doses given at about 4 or 12 weeks. V was shortened by 2 bases and J by 10 bases, with 13 bases between the two germline ends. CDR3 length: 13 residues. Germline V gives CDR1 SEHNR, CDR2 FQNEAQ (reference sequence). The sequences come from peripheral blood, collected 28 days after the second AZD1222 dose. The TCR sequence derives from an adult who received the AZD1222 COVID-19 vaccine. The rearrangement uses TRBV7-9 and TRBJ2-3, with TRBD1 as a possible D gene (5 bases). The CDR3 nucleotides are TGTGCCAGCAGCTTAACGAGCAGGGCGGCGCAGTATTTT. This encodes CASSLTSRAAQYF.